Below are 10 T cell receptor beta chains sequenced from a single sample in a study of T-cell memory formation after mild COVID-19 listed by TCRdb under 2021. Library creation used 5' RACE. Sequencer: Illumina NovaSeq 6000. TCRdb trimmed public reads at Q25 via fastp, called clones via MiXCR and kept in-frame beta chains. Rows with one shared CDR3 protein collapse into an entry with the most common genes and DNA. Across this sample there are 400,000 to 450,000 distinct CDR3 sequences, with more than 15% seen only once. The top ten clonotypes cover about 22% of the sample. Sequenced input: PBMCs or a T cell subset sorted from them (not recorded which). The source of these receptors is a man younger than 30 who had mild COVID-19 (a few samples of this study predate the infection). The sample titles of this study are shuffled in the database, so cell type and time point are left out; the donor was told from shared clones.

This chain uses TRBV7-7 with TRBJ1-2; 7 nucleotides match TRBD1. The CDR3 sequence is 11 residues long. V lost 8 bases, J lost 5 bases, and 2 bases stayed unmatched. Germline lookup yields CDR1 SSHAT and CDR2 FNYEAQ (reference sequence). The CDR3 DNA reads TGTGCCAGCCGGGGACAGTATGGCTACACCTTC. Protein: CASRGQYGYTF.

This clonotype occurred many times. The V call is TRBV7-2, the J call TRBJ2-2; either TRBD1 or TRBD2 may fit D (5 bases each). CDR1 and CDR2 (germline): SGHTA, FQGNSA. V was cut by 7 bases and J by 0 bases, with 12 bases left in between. This CDR3 has 15 residues. The CDR3 protein is CASTRDVANTGELFF. For the CDR3, the DNA is TGTGCCAGCACCAGGGACGTCGCGAACACCGGGGAGCTGTTTTTT.

This chain joins TRBV4-1 and TRBJ2-3; D ambiguous. Germline loops: CDR1 MGHRA, CDR2 YSYEKL. The CDR3 extends over 20 amino acids. Trimming pared 0 bases from V and 4 bases from J, leaving 26 bases between. CDR3 sequence reads: CASSQDPDLRTRALSDTQYF. The CDR3 DNA follows: TGCGCCAGCAGCCAAGATCCAGACCTCCGGACCCGGGCCCTCTCAGATACGCAGTATTTT.

This sequence joins TRBV7-8 and TRBJ1-1; D uncertain. The CDR3 has 15 residues. Trimming removed 5 bases at V and 0 bases at J, with 13 bases between. Germline V gives CDR1 SGHVS, CDR2 FQNEAQ. Here the CDR3 reads CASSIGQVLNTEAFF. CDR3 DNA sequence: TGTGCCAGCAGCATAGGGCAGGTTTTGAACACTGAAGCTTTCTTT.

The chain has TRBV30 and TRBJ2-7; D assignment may be TRBD1 or TRBD2 (5 bases each). The CDR3 has 14 residues. V lost 0 bases, J lost 6 bases, and 15 bases lay in between. Germline CDR1 and CDR2: GTSNPN and SVGIG (reference sequence). CDR3 protein: CAWSVFRDGREQYF. The DNA of the CDR3 is TGTGCCTGGAGTGTATTCAGGGACGGGCGCGAGCAGTACTTC. The full variable domain, rest sourced from reference TRBV30 and TRBJ2-7, is SQTIHQWPATLVQPVGSPLSLECTVEGTSNPNLYWYRQAAGRGLQLLFYSVGIGQISSEVPQNLSASRPQDRQFILSSKKLLLSDSGFYLCAWSVFRDGREQYFGPGTRLTVT.

The CDR3 region has the DNA TGTGCCAGCAGCCCTACATCGACAGGCGACGGGGCCAACGTCCTGACTTTC. Translation gives CASSPTSTGDGANVLTF. The chain couples TRBV3-1 to TRBJ2-6; a weak D match, TRBD1 (6 bases). The CDR3 covers 17 residues. Trimming left V 4 bases short and J 4 bases short, with 17 bases between. CDR1 and CDR2 (germline): LGHDT, YNNKEL (reference sequence).

V is TRBV5-1 and J is TRBJ2-5; D is possibly TRBD1 or TRBD2 (5 bases each). The germline V and J ends were trimmed by 6 bases and 5 bases, with 14 bases remaining between them. The CDR3 extends over 13 amino acids. Germline V gene lookup returns CDR1 SGHRS and CDR2 YFSETQ. The CDR3 sequence is CASTGGPGETQYF. Here the CDR3 DNA reads TGCGCCAGCACTGGGGGACCAGGGGAGACCCAGTACTTC.

This clonotype showed up just once. The chain carries TRBV24-1 and TRBJ1-5; D gene unclear. V lost 4 bases and J lost 5, with 11 bases in between. The CDR3 totals 14 residues. The V gene's germline CDR1 is KGHDR and CDR2 SFDVKD. The CDR3 protein is CATSEARADQPQHF. The CDR3 DNA reads TGTGCCACCAGTGAGGCTAGGGCCGATCAGCCCCAGCATTTT.

This clonotype has only a few counts. This chain joins TRBV12-3 or TRBV12-4 and TRBJ2-3; 7 bases match TRBD2. This CDR3 region has 16 residues. Unmatched junction bases numbered 8, after V lost 3 bases and J lost 2 bases. In DNA form, the CDR3 reads TGTGCCAGCAGTTTGGTTCTAGCGGCATTCACAGATACGCAGTATTTT. Residues: CASSLVLAAFTDTQYF.

The chain couples TRBV5-1 to TRBJ2-5; 8 bases agree with TRBD2. The ends lost 4 bases at V and 7 bases at J; junction bases unmatched: 9. CDR3 length equals 14 residues. Germline values: CDR1 SGHRS, CDR2 YFSETQ. The CDR3 DNA reads as TGCGCCAGCAGCCCACCGGGGGGGGCTGGGACCCAGTACTTC. Amino acid sequence: CASSPPGGAGTQYF.